This T cell receptor beta chain derives from a study of T cells in Graves' hyperthyroidism and ophthalmopathy. General observations from the study: Within blood appeared most thyroid clonotypes that had expanded above 0.001.

This CDR3 has 12 amino acids. Germline loops: CDR1 MNHEY, CDR2 SMNVEV (reference sequence). The V end lost 5 bases, the J end lost 6 bases, and 10 bases lay between the germline ends. Researchers amplified the TCR beta CDR3 regions from RNA transcripts. RT-PCR in the first round (using the HTBI primer set) targeted the TCR CDR3. TCRdb re-called the multiplex PCR reads through MiXCR, storing one row per CDR3 protein. The data hold some 460,000 distinct CDR3 sequences, with 15% to 18% observed a single time. This clonotype was seen repeatedly, ten times or more. Its antigen is unknown. The gene calls are TRBV27 and TRBJ1-1; tentative D call: TRBD1 (5 bases). The origin of this receptor is a woman in her late teens or twenties with Graves' hyperthyroidism. Sequenced input: blood. The CDR3, as DNA: TGTGCCAGCAGTGTAAGGGGATCTGAAGCTTTCTTT. Its translation is CASSVRGSEAFF.